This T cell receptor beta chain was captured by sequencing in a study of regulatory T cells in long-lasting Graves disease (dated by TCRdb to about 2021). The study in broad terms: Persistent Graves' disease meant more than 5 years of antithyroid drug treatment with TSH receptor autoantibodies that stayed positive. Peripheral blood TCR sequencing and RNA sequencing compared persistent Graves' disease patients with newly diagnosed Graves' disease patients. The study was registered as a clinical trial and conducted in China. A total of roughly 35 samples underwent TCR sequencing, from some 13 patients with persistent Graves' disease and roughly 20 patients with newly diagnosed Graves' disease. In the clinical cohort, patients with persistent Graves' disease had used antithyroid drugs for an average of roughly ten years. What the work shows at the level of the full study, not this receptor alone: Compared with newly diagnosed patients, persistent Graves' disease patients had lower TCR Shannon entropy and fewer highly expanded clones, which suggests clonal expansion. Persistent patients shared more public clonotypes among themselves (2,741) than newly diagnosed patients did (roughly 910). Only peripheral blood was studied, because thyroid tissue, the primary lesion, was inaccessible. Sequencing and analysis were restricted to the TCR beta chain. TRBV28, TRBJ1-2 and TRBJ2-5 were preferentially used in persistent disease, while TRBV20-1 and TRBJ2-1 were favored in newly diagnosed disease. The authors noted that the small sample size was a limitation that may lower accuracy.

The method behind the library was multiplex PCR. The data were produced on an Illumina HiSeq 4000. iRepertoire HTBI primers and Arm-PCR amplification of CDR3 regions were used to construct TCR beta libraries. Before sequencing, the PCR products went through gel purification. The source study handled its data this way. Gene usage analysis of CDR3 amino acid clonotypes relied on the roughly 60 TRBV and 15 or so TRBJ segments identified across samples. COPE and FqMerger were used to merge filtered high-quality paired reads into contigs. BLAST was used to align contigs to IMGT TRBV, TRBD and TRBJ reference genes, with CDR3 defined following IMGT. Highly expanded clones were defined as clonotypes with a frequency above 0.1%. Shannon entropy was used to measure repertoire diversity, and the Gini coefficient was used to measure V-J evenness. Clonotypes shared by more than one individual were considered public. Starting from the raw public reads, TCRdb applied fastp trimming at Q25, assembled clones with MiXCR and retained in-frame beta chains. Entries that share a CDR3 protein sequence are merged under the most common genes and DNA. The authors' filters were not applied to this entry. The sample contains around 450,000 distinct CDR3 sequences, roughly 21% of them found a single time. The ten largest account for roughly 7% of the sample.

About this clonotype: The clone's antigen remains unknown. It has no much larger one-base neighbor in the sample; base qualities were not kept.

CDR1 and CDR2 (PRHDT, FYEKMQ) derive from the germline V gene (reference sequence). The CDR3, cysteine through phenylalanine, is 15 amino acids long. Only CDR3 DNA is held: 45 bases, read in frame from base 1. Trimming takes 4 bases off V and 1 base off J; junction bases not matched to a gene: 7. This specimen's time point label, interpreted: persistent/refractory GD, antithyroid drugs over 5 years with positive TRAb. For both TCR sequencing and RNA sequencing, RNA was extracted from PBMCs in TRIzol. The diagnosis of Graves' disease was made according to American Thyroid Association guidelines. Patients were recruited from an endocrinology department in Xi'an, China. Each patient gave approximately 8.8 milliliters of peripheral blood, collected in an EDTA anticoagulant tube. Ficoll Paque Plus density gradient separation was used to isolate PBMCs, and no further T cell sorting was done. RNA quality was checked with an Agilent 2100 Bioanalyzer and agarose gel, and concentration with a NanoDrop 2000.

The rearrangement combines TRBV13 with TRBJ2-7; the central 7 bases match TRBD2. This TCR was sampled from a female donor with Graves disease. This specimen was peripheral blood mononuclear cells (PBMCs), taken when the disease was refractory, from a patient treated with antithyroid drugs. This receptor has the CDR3 CASSSPWGGSYEQYF. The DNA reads TGTGCCAGCAGCTCCCCATGGGGGGGTTCCTACGAGCAGTACTTC.